This T cell receptor (beta chain) was recovered during a study of blood T cell repertoires in COVID-19. CDR3 length: 13 amino acids. Trimming left V 4 bases short and J 5 bases short, with 14 bases between. In germline, CDR1 is SQVTM, CDR2 ANQGSEA. There are a few counts of this clone. Per the study methods: The assay estimated nucleated cells by amplifying reference gene primers. The method was immunoSEQ multiplex PCR; TCRdb's version includes in-frame clones alone and lacks a portion of them. That table is the source of V, J and clone size, and D and trimming were worked out from the DNA. There are roughly 56,000 clones in the sample; approximately 80% occur only once, and 5% to 6.5% lies in the top ten.

This sequence originates from a man aged 70-80 years with acute or convalescent COVID-19. The chain is built from TRBV29-1 and TRBJ2-5; D might be TRBD1 (6 bases). The sample consisted of peripheral blood. The CDR3 coding sequence is TGCAGCGTTGCCCCAGGGGTACCTGAGACCCAGTACTTC. It is translated as CSVAPGVPETQYF.